Listed below are T cell receptor beta chains from one sample, sequenced in a study of shared clonotypes between healthy human individuals. TCRdb's table, derived via immunoSEQ multiplex PCR, lists solely in-frame clones and lacks some. The sample gives more than 1.2 million clones, 98% to 99% of which show up once; 0.36% is in the top ten. Specimen: naive CD4+ T cells sorted from blood. The origin of the receptors is a man under 40 in good health. CDR3s include the opening cysteine and the closing phenylalanine or tryptophan. The D gene is left open where the match is weak. For some rows the clone size is stated as once, few or many, or as a class when expanded; others skip it.

V: TRBV27
D: TRBD1
size: NA
J: TRBJ2-7
CDR3: CASRQGQAGLGQYF
DNA: TGTGCCAGCAGACAGGGACAGGCCGGCCTGGGGCAGTACTTC

V: TRBV11-2
D: NA
size: once
J: TRBJ2-1
CDR3: CASSLGGFQSSYNEQFF
DNA: TGTGCCAGCAGCTTAGGTGGGTTCCAGAGCTCCTACAATGAGCAGTTCTTC

V: TRBV27
D: NA
size: NA
J: TRBJ1-2
CDR3: CASSPSDPYYYGYTF
DNA: TGTGCCAGCAGTCCCTCAGATCCCTACTATTATGGCTACACCTTC

V: TRBV5-1
D: TRBD1
size: NA
J: TRBJ2-5
CDR3: CASSPDRVETQYF
DNA: TGCGCCAGCAGCCCTGACAGGGTAGAGACCCAGTACTTC

V: TRBV6-1
D: NA
size: NA
J: TRBJ2-5
CDR3: CASSVNGYSGTQYF
DNA: TGTGCCAGCAGCGTCAACGGATACTCGGGGACCCAGTACTTC

V: TRBV5-5
D: NA
size: NA
J: TRBJ1-1
CDR3: CASSSQLLFGFF
DNA: TGTGCCAGCAGCAGTCAGTTGCTATTTGGGTTCTTT

V: TRBV2
D: NA
size: NA
J: TRBJ2-5
CDR3: CASSESAGTQYF
DNA: TGTGCCAGCAGTGAATCCGCAGGGACCCAGTACTTC

V: TRBV28
D: NA
size: NA
J: TRBJ2-7
CDR3: CASGETGNYYEQYF
DNA: TGTGCCAGTGGGGAGACAGGCAATTACTACGAGCAGTACTTC

V: TRBV19
D: NA
size: NA
J: TRBJ1-2
CDR3: CASSPDSRSGYGYTF
DNA: TGTGCCAGTAGTCCTGACTCTCGGAGTGGCTATGGCTACACCTTC

V: TRBV27
D: NA
size: NA
J: TRBJ1-5
CDR3: CASSLQGSQPQHF
DNA: TGTGCCAGCAGTTTACAGGGATCTCAGCCCCAGCATTTT

V: TRBV9
D: NA
size: NA
J: TRBJ2-2
CDR3: CASSVSRLNTGELFF
DNA: TGTGCCAGCAGCGTCTCGCGGTTGAACACCGGGGAGCTGTTTTTT

V: TRBV18
D: TRBD1
size: NA
J: TRBJ2-2
CDR3: CASSADRGNTGELFF
DNA: TGTGCCAGCTCAGCCGACAGGGGGAACACCGGGGAGCTGTTTTTT

V: TRBV6-5
D: NA
size: NA
J: TRBJ1-4
CDR3: CASSYSLSTEKLFF
DNA: TGTGCCAGCAGTTACTCGCTTTCGACGGAAAAACTGTTTTTT

V: TRBV5-1
D: NA
size: once
J: TRBJ2-3
CDR3: CASSFIRTDTQYF
DNA: TGCGCCAGCAGCTTTATTCGCACAGATACGCAGTATTTT

V: TRBV5-4
D: NA
size: NA
J: TRBJ1-4
CDR3: CASSIGGPLEKLFF
DNA: TGTGCCAGCAGCATTGGAGGGCCCCTAGAAAAACTGTTTTTT

V: TRBV6-5
D: NA
size: NA
J: TRBJ1-1
CDR3: CASSQQDWGTEAFF
DNA: TGTGCCAGCAGTCAACAGGATTGGGGCACTGAAGCTTTCTTT

V: TRBV28
D: TRBD1
size: NA
J: TRBJ1-1
CDR3: CASSPGTVPLVIVF
DNA: TGTGCCAGCAGCCCTGGGACAGTTCCTCTCGTCATAGTCTTT

V: TRBV15
D: NA
size: NA
J: TRBJ2-7
CDR3: CATSRDAGRTTYEQYF
DNA: TGTGCCACCAGCAGAGACGCGGGGCGGACGACCTACGAGCAGTACTTC

V: TRBV7-6
D: TRBD1
size: once
J: TRBJ2-3
CDR3: CASSFRQGPDTQYF
DNA: TGTGCCAGCAGCTTTCGACAGGGGCCAGATACGCAGTATTTT

V: TRBV27
D: NA
size: NA
J: TRBJ2-7
CDR3: CASSLQKVDTYEQYF
DNA: TGTGCCAGCAGTTTACAAAAGGTGGATACCTACGAGCAGTACTTC

V: TRBV5-1
D: TRBD1
size: NA
J: TRBJ2-5
CDR3: CASSLGTGAPGETQYF
DNA: TGCGCCAGCAGCTTGGGGACAGGGGCTCCAGGGGAGACCCAGTACTTC

V: TRBV4-3
D: NA
size: NA
J: TRBJ1-5
CDR3: CASSQEFGGAQPQHF
DNA: TGCGCCAGCAGCCAAGAGTTCGGGGGGGCCCAGCCCCAGCATTTT

V: TRBV5-6
D: NA
size: NA
J: TRBJ2-1
CDR3: CASSLGTGPPNNEQFF
DNA: TGTGCCAGCAGCTTGGGGACTGGCCCCCCTAACAATGAGCAGTTCTTC

V: TRBV2
D: TRBD1
size: NA
J: TRBJ1-1
CDR3: CASSVGTGETAFF
DNA: TGTGCCAGCAGTGTCGGGACAGGCGAGACAGCTTTCTTT

V: TRBV6-5
D: TRBD2
size: NA
J: TRBJ2-7
CDR3: CATGDISGGYYEQYF
DNA: TGTGCCACCGGGGATATTAGCGGGGGGTACTACGAGCAGTACTTC

V: TRBV12-5
D: NA
size: NA
J: TRBJ2-1
CDR3: CASGGGEPQFF
DNA: TGTGCTAGTGGTGGGGGCGAGCCACAGTTCTTC

V: TRBV15
D: TRBD1
size: NA
J: TRBJ2-7
CDR3: CATSLDRGREQYF
DNA: TGTGCCACCAGCCTCGACAGGGGGCGCGAGCAGTACTTC

V: TRBV29-1
D: TRBD1
size: NA
J: TRBJ2-1
CDR3: CSAIGQGIYNEQFF
DNA: TGCAGCGCCATCGGACAGGGAATTTACAATGAGCAGTTCTTC